The following is a TCR beta chain sequence with its context. The antigen remains undetermined. This sample stems from a study of lymphopenia after photon versus proton radiotherapy. Overall study findings and caveats: Survival link was tested only in deceased patients; proton benefit remains a possibility. Proton therapy kept repertoires fairly stable, unlike photons, which gained effector/memory cells. Post-nadir TCR diversity decline inversely tracked overall survival among those who died.

The CDR3 consists of 15 residues. Losses at the gene ends were 4 bases for V and 8 bases for J; bases not matched to a gene: 13. Looked up from germline, CDR1 is SGHNT and CDR2 is YYREEE (reference sequence). The assay was immunoSEQ multiplex PCR, and TCRdb's table has in-frame clones only and misses some. The table includes tens of thousands of clones, over 75% detected once. The input for sequencing was peripheral blood, taken from a patient treated with proton-based radiotherapy. The TCR comes from a woman aged 70-85 years with pancreatic cancer. The rearrangement links TRBV5-4 to TRBJ1-2; TRBD1 aligns across 8 bases. The CDR3 region is CASSQPGTGGYGYTF. The CDR3 nucleotides read TGTGCCAGCAGCCAACCCGGGACAGGAGGTTACGGCTACACCTTC.